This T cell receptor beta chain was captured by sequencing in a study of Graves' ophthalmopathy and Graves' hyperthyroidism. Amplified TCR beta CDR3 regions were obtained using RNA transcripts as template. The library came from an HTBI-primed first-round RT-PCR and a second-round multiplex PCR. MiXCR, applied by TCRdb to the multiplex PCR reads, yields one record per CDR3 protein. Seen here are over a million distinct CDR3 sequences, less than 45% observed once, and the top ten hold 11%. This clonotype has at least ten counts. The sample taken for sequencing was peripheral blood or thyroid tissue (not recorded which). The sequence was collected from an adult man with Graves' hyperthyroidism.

The CDR3 spells CASSEVRGTQYF. The CDR3 nucleotides are TGTGCCAGCAGTGAAGTCCGGGGGACCCAGTACTTC. This rearrangement joins TRBV2 to TRBJ2-5, with D tentatively TRBD2 (5 bases). This CDR3 has 12 amino acids. Trimming cost V 1 base and J 7 bases, with 7 bases left between them. CDR1 and CDR2 from the germline V gene are SNHLY and FYNNEI.